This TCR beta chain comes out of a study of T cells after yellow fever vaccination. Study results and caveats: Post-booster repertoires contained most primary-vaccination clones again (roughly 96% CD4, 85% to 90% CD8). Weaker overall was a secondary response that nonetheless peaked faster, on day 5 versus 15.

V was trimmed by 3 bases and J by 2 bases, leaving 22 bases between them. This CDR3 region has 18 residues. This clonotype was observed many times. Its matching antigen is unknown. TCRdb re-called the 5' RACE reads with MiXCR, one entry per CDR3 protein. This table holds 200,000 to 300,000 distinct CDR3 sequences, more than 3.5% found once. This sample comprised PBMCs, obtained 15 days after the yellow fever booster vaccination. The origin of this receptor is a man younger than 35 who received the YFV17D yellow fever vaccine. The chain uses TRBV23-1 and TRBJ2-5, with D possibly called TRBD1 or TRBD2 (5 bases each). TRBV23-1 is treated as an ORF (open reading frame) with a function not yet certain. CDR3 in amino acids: CASSHRDRFLGSQETQYF. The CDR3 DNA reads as TGCGCCAGCAGTCACCGGGACCGATTCCTTGGCTCACAAGAGACCCAGTACTTC.